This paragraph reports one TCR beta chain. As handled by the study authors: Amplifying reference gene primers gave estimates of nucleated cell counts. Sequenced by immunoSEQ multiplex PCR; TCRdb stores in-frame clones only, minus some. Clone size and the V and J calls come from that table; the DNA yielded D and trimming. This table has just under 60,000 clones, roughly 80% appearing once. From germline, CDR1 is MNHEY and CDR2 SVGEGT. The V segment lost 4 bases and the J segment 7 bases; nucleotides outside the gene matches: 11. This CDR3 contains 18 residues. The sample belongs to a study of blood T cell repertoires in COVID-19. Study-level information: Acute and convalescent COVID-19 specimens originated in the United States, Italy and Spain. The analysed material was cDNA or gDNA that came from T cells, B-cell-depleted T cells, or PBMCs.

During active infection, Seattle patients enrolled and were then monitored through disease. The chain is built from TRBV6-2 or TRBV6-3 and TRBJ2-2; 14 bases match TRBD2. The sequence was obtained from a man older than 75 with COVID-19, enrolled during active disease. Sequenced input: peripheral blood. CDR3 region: CASSSLGTSGSVVGELFF. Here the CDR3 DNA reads TGTGCCAGCAGTTCCCTCGGGACTAGCGGGAGTGTCGTCGGGGAGCTGTTTTTT.